This T cell receptor beta chain was identified during a study of shared clonotypes between healthy human individuals. Overall study context: Three plates each covered CD4 naive and memory; CD8 naive two, CD8 memory one. Study results and caveats: An effect of sequencing depth on clonotype sharing among donors was expected.

On this clone: As yet, its antigen is unknown. Given a far larger clone just one base away, this is likely a sequencing read error. The sample carries other DNA sequences with the same CDR3.

This CDR3 is 14 amino acids long. Germline-derived CDR1 and CDR2 are MNHEY and SVGAGI. Genomic DNA of each subset was evenly split across several immunoSEQ plates. The method was immunoSEQ multiplex PCR; TCRdb's version includes in-frame clones alone and lacks a portion of them. Here the sample spans roughly 1 million clones, about four fifths being singletons. The clonotype originates from a man aged 18 to 30 in good health. Some clones in this sample may be carry-over from other donors' samples. The rearrangement joins TRBV6-5 to TRBJ2-2; D tentatively reads TRBD1 or TRBD2 (5 bases each). Input material: memory CD4+ T cells from PBMCs. Subset reported: CD45RA-negative fraction. The CDR3 DNA is TGTGCCAGCAGGTCAGGGACGGACACTGGGGAGCTGTTTTTT. Its protein product is CASRSGTDTGELFF.